This is a list of T cell receptor beta chains from one sample in a study of CD4 T cells in relation to SARS-CoV-2 and coronaviruses. Their antigens remain unidentified. The table came from immunoSEQ multiplex PCR; TCRdb's copy has only in-frame clones and leaves some out. The sample has 20,000 to 25,000 clones; 65% to 80% are singletons. The sequencing input was CD4+ T cells from PBMCs, cultured in vitro. The receptors come from a human donor in good health. Each CDR3 is given with its conserved first and last residue. The order of the fields is CDR3 protein, CDR3 DNA, clone size, D gene, J gene, V gene. The D gene is left open where the match is weak. Only part of the rows carry a size: once, few, many, or a class if the clone is expanded.

CDR3aa: CASSMFGDSGNTIYF; CDR3nt: TGTGCCAGTAGTATGTTCGGCGACTCTGGAAACACCATATATTTT; abundance: .; d_gene: .; j_gene: TRBJ1-3; v_gene: TRBV19
CDR3aa: CASSSPLTSGRAKNIQYF; CDR3nt: TGTGCCAGCAGCAGCCCTCTCACTAGCGGGAGAGCCAAAAACATTCAGTACTTC; abundance: .; d_gene: TRBD2; j_gene: TRBJ2-4; v_gene: TRBV6-2/TRBV6-3
CDR3aa: CAWSTGANVLTF; CDR3nt: TGTGCCTGGAGTACCGGGGCCAACGTCCTGACTTTC; abundance: .; d_gene: .; j_gene: TRBJ2-6; v_gene: TRBV30
CDR3aa: CASRGRGNYGYTF; CDR3nt: TGTGCCAGCAGGGGTAGGGGAAACTATGGCTACACCTTC; abundance: .; d_gene: .; j_gene: TRBJ1-2; v_gene: TRBV6-5
CDR3aa: CASGFGGGYEQYF; CDR3nt: TGTGCTAGTGGTTTTGGGGGAGGGTACGAGCAGTACTTC; abundance: .; d_gene: TRBD2; j_gene: TRBJ2-7; v_gene: TRBV12-5
CDR3aa: CASSPPSGRAGDEQFF; CDR3nt: TGTGCCAGCTCACCACCTAGCGGGAGGGCCGGGGATGAGCAGTTCTTC; abundance: .; d_gene: TRBD2; j_gene: TRBJ2-1; v_gene: TRBV18
CDR3aa: CASSLLGQGAITEAFF; CDR3nt: TGTGCCAGCAGCTTACTGGGACAGGGGGCAATCACTGAAGCTTTCTTT; abundance: .; d_gene: TRBD1; j_gene: TRBJ1-1; v_gene: TRBV7-9
CDR3aa: CASSRTGSNTEAFF; CDR3nt: TGTGCCAGTTCAAGGACAGGGAGCAACACTGAAGCTTTCTTT; abundance: .; d_gene: TRBD1; j_gene: TRBJ1-1; v_gene: TRBV5-5
CDR3aa: CASSLVEANTGELFF; CDR3nt: TGTGCCAGCAGCTTAGTAGAGGCGAACACCGGGGAGCTGTTTTTT; abundance: .; d_gene: .; j_gene: TRBJ2-2; v_gene: TRBV7-9
CDR3aa: CASSRAGQGLETQYF; CDR3nt: TGTGCCAGCAGCCGCGCGGGACAGGGGCTAGAGACCCAGTACTTC; abundance: .; d_gene: TRBD1; j_gene: TRBJ2-5; v_gene: TRBV3-1/TRBV3-2
CDR3aa: CASSQGRQPQHF; CDR3nt: TGTGCCAGCAGCCAGGGGCGCCAGCCCCAGCATTTT; abundance: .; d_gene: .; j_gene: TRBJ1-5; v_gene: TRBV6-1
CDR3aa: CASSLEQSPSTF; CDR3nt: TGTGCCAGCAGCTTGGAGCAAAGTCCGTCCACCTTC; abundance: few; d_gene: .; j_gene: TRBJ1-2; v_gene: TRBV5-4
CDR3aa: CASSQDIRASYNEQFF; CDR3nt: TGTGCCAGCAGCCAAGATATACGGGCCTCCTACAATGAGCAGTTCTTC; abundance: .; d_gene: .; j_gene: TRBJ2-1; v_gene: TRBV3-1/TRBV3-2
CDR3aa: CASSGDFRFNYGYTF; CDR3nt: TGTGCCAGCTCCGGAGATTTTAGGTTTAACTATGGCTACACCTTC; abundance: .; d_gene: .; j_gene: TRBJ1-2; v_gene: TRBV18
CDR3aa: CASSKSETSGYNEQFF; CDR3nt: TGTGCCAGCAGCAAATCTGAGACTAGCGGATACAATGAGCAGTTCTTC; abundance: .; d_gene: .; j_gene: TRBJ2-1; v_gene: TRBV21-1
CDR3aa: CATSALGLADSTDTQYF; CDR3nt: TGTGCCACCAGTGCTCTGGGACTAGCGGATAGCACAGATACGCAGTATTTT; abundance: .; d_gene: TRBD2; j_gene: TRBJ2-3; v_gene: TRBV24-1
CDR3aa: CASSYGTANTGELFF; CDR3nt: TGTGCCAGCAGTTACGGGACAGCGAACACCGGGGAGCTGTTTTTT; abundance: .; d_gene: TRBD1; j_gene: TRBJ2-2; v_gene: TRBV6-6
CDR3aa: CASSLGGRLREKLFF; CDR3nt: TGTGCCAGCAGCTTGGGGGGCCGGTTAAGAGAAAAACTGTTTTTT; abundance: few; d_gene: .; j_gene: TRBJ1-4; v_gene: TRBV5-6
CDR3aa: CASSSGHPGLAGAYNEQFF; CDR3nt: TGTGCCAGCAGCTCGGGCCACCCGGGGCTAGCGGGAGCGTACAATGAGCAGTTCTTC; abundance: once; d_gene: TRBD2; j_gene: TRBJ2-1; v_gene: TRBV7-2
CDR3aa: CAWSRGLNYGYTF; CDR3nt: TGTGCCTGGTCCAGGGGACTCAACTATGGCTACACCTTC; abundance: .; d_gene: .; j_gene: TRBJ1-2; v_gene: TRBV30
CDR3aa: CASSQTLNEKLFF; CDR3nt: TGTGCCAGCAGCCAAACCTTAAATGAAAAACTGTTTTTT; abundance: few; d_gene: .; j_gene: TRBJ1-4; v_gene: TRBV3-1/TRBV3-2
CDR3aa: CASRYAPRAGGGNEQFF; CDR3nt: TGCGCCAGCCGCTACGCCCCGCGAGCGGGAGGTGGCAATGAGCAGTTCTTC; abundance: .; d_gene: TRBD2; j_gene: TRBJ2-1; v_gene: TRBV5-1
CDR3aa: CASSLAGKTNEKLFF; CDR3nt: TGCGCCAGCAGCTTGGCGGGGAAAACTAATGAAAAACTGTTTTTT; abundance: .; d_gene: .; j_gene: TRBJ1-4; v_gene: TRBV5-1
CDR3aa: CATSETAGGPLGDTQYF; CDR3nt: TGTGCCACCAGTGAGACTGCGGGAGGGCCTCTGGGAGATACGCAGTATTTT; abundance: .; d_gene: TRBD2; j_gene: TRBJ2-3; v_gene: TRBV24-1
CDR3aa: CASSPRSLGYGYTF; CDR3nt: TGTGCCAGCAGTCCCCGTAGCCTAGGCTATGGCTACACCTTC; abundance: .; d_gene: .; j_gene: TRBJ1-2; v_gene: TRBV6-5
CDR3aa: CASSPRPLIGVGTEAFF; CDR3nt: TGTGCCAGCAGCCCCCGCCCTTTGATAGGGGTGGGCACTGAAGCTTTCTTT; abundance: few; d_gene: .; j_gene: TRBJ1-1; v_gene: TRBV11-3
CDR3aa: CASRGGPGKTQYF; CDR3nt: TGTGCCAGCAGGGGAGGGCCGGGGAAGACCCAGTACTTC; abundance: .; d_gene: TRBD2; j_gene: TRBJ2-5; v_gene: TRBV12-3/TRBV12-4
CDR3aa: CASSQDLQGSYNEQFF; CDR3nt: TGTGCCAGCAGCCAAGATTTACAGGGGTCCTACAATGAGCAGTTCTTC; abundance: .; d_gene: TRBD1; j_gene: TRBJ2-1; v_gene: TRBV4-2
CDR3aa: CASSGGLAGEGLFF; CDR3nt: TGCGCCAGCAGCGGGGGACTAGCGGGAGAGGGGCTGTTTTTT; abundance: .; d_gene: TRBD2; j_gene: TRBJ2-2; v_gene: TRBV5-1
CDR3aa: CASSSDRQDEAFF; CDR3nt: TGTGCCAGCAGTTCAGACAGACAGGATGAAGCTTTCTTT; abundance: .; d_gene: .; j_gene: TRBJ1-1; v_gene: TRBV27
CDR3aa: CASSGEQKNQPQHF; CDR3nt: TGTGCCAGCAGCGGAGAACAGAAGAATCAGCCCCAGCATTTT; abundance: .; d_gene: .; j_gene: TRBJ1-5; v_gene: TRBV9
CDR3aa: CASSFRVRETQYF; CDR3nt: TGTGCCAGCAGCTTCAGGGTGAGAGAGACCCAGTACTTC; abundance: .; d_gene: .; j_gene: TRBJ2-5; v_gene: TRBV5-6
CDR3aa: CASSPQGREYEQYF; CDR3nt: TGTGCCAGCTCACCACAAGGGAGGGAGTACGAGCAGTACTTC; abundance: .; d_gene: TRBD2; j_gene: TRBJ2-7; v_gene: TRBV18
CDR3aa: CASSLAAAESTGELFF; CDR3nt: TGTGCCAGCAGCTTAGCGGCGGCCGAAAGCACCGGGGAGCTGTTTTTT; abundance: .; d_gene: .; j_gene: TRBJ2-2; v_gene: TRBV7-6
CDR3aa: CSAVFAYEQYF; CDR3nt: TGCAGTGCTGTCTTTGCCTACGAGCAGTACTTC; abundance: .; d_gene: .; j_gene: TRBJ2-7; v_gene: TRBV20-1
CDR3aa: CASSSVEYYGYTF; CDR3nt: TGTGCCAGTAGTAGTGTGGAGTACTATGGCTACACCTTC; abundance: large; d_gene: .; j_gene: TRBJ1-2; v_gene: TRBV19
CDR3aa: CASSEGGQFGASPLHF; CDR3nt: TGTGCCAGCAGTGAAGGCGGACAGTTCGGAGCCTCACCCCTCCACTTT; abundance: .; d_gene: .; j_gene: TRBJ1-6; v_gene: TRBV2
CDR3aa: CASRTGTSAKGQYF; CDR3nt: TGTGCCAGCAGAACCGGGACTAGCGCAAAAGGGCAGTACTTC; abundance: .; d_gene: TRBD2; j_gene: TRBJ2-7; v_gene: TRBV28
CDR3aa: CAIRDSGIGEQYF; CDR3nt: TGTGCCATCCGGGACAGTGGGATCGGAGAGCAGTACTTC; abundance: .; d_gene: TRBD1; j_gene: TRBJ2-7; v_gene: TRBV6-5
CDR3aa: CASSQVSLATPYEQYF; CDR3nt: TGTGCCAGCAGCCAAGTGAGCCTAGCGACCCCCTACGAGCAGTACTTC; abundance: few; d_gene: .; j_gene: TRBJ2-7; v_gene: TRBV3-1/TRBV3-2
CDR3aa: CASSIFRTPTPHEQYF; CDR3nt: TGTGCCAGCAGCATATTCAGGACACCCACCCCACACGAGCAGTACTTC; abundance: .; d_gene: .; j_gene: TRBJ2-7; v_gene: TRBV11-2
CDR3aa: CASSPLDGNEKLFF; CDR3nt: TGTGCCAGTAGCCCTCTCGACGGGAATGAAAAACTGTTTTTT; abundance: .; d_gene: .; j_gene: TRBJ1-4; v_gene: TRBV19
CDR3aa: CASSVQGAGETQYF; CDR3nt: TGTGCCAGCAGCGTACAGGGGGCAGGGGAGACCCAGTACTTC; abundance: .; d_gene: TRBD1; j_gene: TRBJ2-5; v_gene: TRBV9
CDR3aa: CASSYPLAGVFHEQYF; CDR3nt: TGTGCCAGCAGTTACCCACTAGCGGGAGTATTTCACGAGCAGTACTTC; abundance: .; d_gene: TRBD2; j_gene: TRBJ2-7; v_gene: TRBV6-2/TRBV6-3
CDR3aa: CASSLAKGSNYGYTF; CDR3nt: TGCGCCAGCAGCTTGGCGAAGGGCTCGAACTATGGCTACACCTTC; abundance: few; d_gene: .; j_gene: TRBJ1-2; v_gene: TRBV5-1
CDR3aa: CAINRGRTTGELFF; CDR3nt: TGTGCCATTAACAGGGGGCGTACCACCGGGGAGCTGTTTTTT; abundance: .; d_gene: TRBD1; j_gene: TRBJ2-2; v_gene: TRBV19
CDR3aa: CASSYGTDLYNSPLHF; CDR3nt: TGTGCCAGCAGTTACGGGACAGACCTCTATAATTCACCCCTCCACTTT; abundance: few; d_gene: TRBD1; j_gene: TRBJ1-6; v_gene: TRBV6-5
CDR3aa: CASSLASDQPQHF; CDR3nt: TGTGCCAGCAGCCTAGCCAGCGATCAGCCCCAGCATTTT; abundance: .; d_gene: .; j_gene: TRBJ1-5; v_gene: TRBV7-9
CDR3aa: CASSSTSSGNTIYF; CDR3nt: TGTGCCAGCAGCTCCACGAGCTCTGGAAACACCATATATTTT; abundance: once; d_gene: .; j_gene: TRBJ1-3; v_gene: TRBV9
CDR3aa: CAWSGGRTFTGELFF; CDR3nt: TGTGCCTGGAGTGGCGGGAGGACCTTCACCGGGGAGCTGTTTTTT; abundance: once; d_gene: TRBD2; j_gene: TRBJ2-2; v_gene: TRBV30
CDR3aa: CASSPRTDPYEQYF; CDR3nt: TGTGCCAGCTCACCTCGGACCGATCCCTACGAGCAGTACTTC; abundance: .; d_gene: .; j_gene: TRBJ2-7; v_gene: TRBV18
CDR3aa: CAWSGTDDQPQHF; CDR3nt: TGTGCCTGGAGTGGGACAGACGATCAGCCCCAGCATTTT; abundance: .; d_gene: .; j_gene: TRBJ1-5; v_gene: TRBV30